One sample yielded the 28 T cell receptor beta chains listed below, sequenced in a study of identical twins. One entry per CDR3 protein, called by TCRdb with MiXCR from the 5' RACE reads. This sample has fewer than 550,000 distinct CDR3 sequences, with more than 13% found just once. The same sample was also used in a study of yellow fever vaccine responses in identical twins.

Sequencing was carried out using CD4+ T cells sorted from blood. These receptors were obtained from a woman in her late teens or twenties in good health.

This clonotype appeared a few times. V usage is TRBV5-1 and J usage is TRBJ2-1, with D possibly being TRBD2 (6 bases). Trimming cost V 0 bases and J 2 bases, with 12 bases left between them. This CDR3 is built from 16 residues. The germline V gene has CDR1 SGHRS and CDR2 YFSETQ. The CDR3 nucleotides are TGCGCCAGCAGCTTGGACCGGGAGAGGACCTACAATGAGCAGTTCTTC. Protein: CASSLDRERTYNEQFF. Combining the CDR3 with reference TRBV5-1 and TRBJ2-1 gives the whole variable domain KAGVTQTPRYLIKTRGQQVTLSCSPISGHRSVSWYQQTPGQGLQFLFEYFSETQRNKGNFPGRFSGRQFSNSRSEMNVSTLELGDSALYLCASSLDRERTYNEQFFGPGTRLTVL.

V and J are TRBV7-9 and TRBJ2-7; 7 positions agree with TRBD1. The CDR3 contains 14 residues. CDR1 and CDR2 from the germline V gene are SEHNR and FQNEAQ (reference sequence). Trimming cost V 6 bases and J 1 base; bases outside gene matches: 6. In DNA form, the CDR3 reads TGTGCCAGCAGTCCGGGACAGCCTTCCTACGAGCAGTACTTC. This codes for CASSPGQPSYEQYF.

At least ten counts were recorded for this clonotype. CDR3 nucleotide sequence: TGTGCCAGCAGTTTAGTTGAAGGCGAGCAGTACTTC. Protein sequence: CASSLVEGEQYF. The V call is TRBV12-3 or TRBV12-4, the J call TRBJ2-7; no definite D call. V lost 1 base, J lost 6 bases, and 7 bases lay in between. CDR3 length: 12 residues.

This clonotype has more than one count but fewer than ten. CDR3 coding DNA: TGTGCCAGCAGCTTAGGCCGGGTGGGGCCCAAAAACATTCAGTACTTC. Translated: CASSLGRVGPKNIQYF. V and J are TRBV7-9 and TRBJ2-4, with D perhaps matching TRBD1 (5 bases). The CDR3 consists of 16 residues. The V gene lost 1 base and the J gene lost 2 bases, with 12 bases spanning the gap. CDR1 SEHNR and CDR2 FQNEAQ come from the germline V gene (reference sequence).

V gene TRBV18 combines with J gene TRBJ2-1; 9 bases agree with TRBD2. Germline V gene data show CDR1 as KGHSH and CDR2 as LQKENI. V lost 2 bases, J lost 3 bases, and 8 bases stayed unmatched. The CDR3 covers 17 residues. DNA for the CDR3: TGTGCCAGCTCACCAATAACAGCGGGGGGACTCTACAATGAGCAGTTCTTC. Translated, it gives CASSPITAGGLYNEQFF.

The V gene is TRBV14, the J gene TRBJ2-5; the D gene is possibly TRBD1 (7 bases). The V end lost 6 bases, the J end lost 5 bases, and 16 bases lay between the germline ends. CDR1 and CDR2 from the germline V gene are SGHDN and FVKESK. This CDR3 comprises 14 residues. The CDR3 protein is CASRQTGAGETQYF. The CDR3 DNA reads as TGTGCCAGCAGACAAACAGGGGCGGGGGAGACCCAGTACTTC.

This clonotype was seen a single time. This chain uses TRBV6-5 with TRBJ2-2; TRBD1 might be the D (5 bases). Per the germline V gene, CDR1 is MNHEY and CDR2 is SVGAGI. This CDR3 region has 17 residues. Trimming removed 0 bases from V and 3 bases from J, with 14 bases in between. CDR3 nucleotide sequence: TGTGCCAGCAGTTACTCGATCCAGGGATTTGACACCGGGGAGCTGTTTTTT. It yields the protein CASSYSIQGFDTGELFF.

The rearrangement joins TRBV27 to TRBJ1-6; D perhaps matches TRBD1 (5 bases). CDR3 length equals 14 residues. Per germline, CDR1 MNHEY and CDR2 SMNVEV (reference sequence). The V end was cut by 6 bases, the J end by 3 bases, with 9 bases between. CDR3: CASRAGNYNSPLHF. The CDR3, as DNA: TGTGCCAGCAGGGCAGGGAACTATAATTCACCCCTCCACTTT.

The table lists this clonotype with a few counts. The rearrangement joins TRBV11-2 to TRBJ1-1; 11 bases are shared with TRBD1. Losses at the gene ends were 5 bases for V and 4 bases for J; bases not matched to a gene: 3. The CDR3 runs to 14 residues. Per germline, CDR1 SGHAT and CDR2 FQNNGV. CDR3 residues: CASSHGTGGTEAFF. DNA for the CDR3: TGTGCCAGCAGCCACGGGACAGGGGGCACTGAAGCTTTCTTT. Full variable domain (remainder filled in from reference TRBV11-2 and TRBJ1-1): EAGVAQSPRYKIIEKRQSVAFWCNPISGHATLYWYQQILGQGPKLLIQFQNNGVVDDSQLPKDRFSAERLKGVDSTLKIQPAKLEDSAVYLCASSHGTGGTEAFFGQGTRLTVV.

This clonotype was seen a few times. The J gene is TRBJ1-2, the V gene TRBV3-1; 9 positions match TRBD1. Germline CDR1 LGHDT, CDR2 YNNKEL (reference sequence). The CDR3 totals 16 residues. Trimming removed 0 bases from V and 3 bases from J; junction bases left unmatched: 5. The CDR3 spells CASSQDWGQGYYGYTF. The CDR3 nucleotides are TGTGCCAGCAGCCAAGATTGGGGACAGGGATACTATGGCTACACCTTC.

The sample holds a few counts of this clonotype. The gene calls are TRBV28 and TRBJ1-6, with D unclear. The germline V and J ends were trimmed by 6 bases and 2 bases, with 5 bases remaining between them. The length of the CDR3 is 13 residues. Germline V gene data show CDR1 as MDHEN and CDR2 as SYDVKM. Here the CDR3 reads CASRAPYNSPLHF. CDR3 nucleotide sequence: TGTGCCAGCAGAGCCCCCTATAATTCACCCCTCCACTTT.

The V gene is TRBV4-2, the J gene TRBJ2-5; 9 bases align to TRBD2. Losses at the gene ends were 0 bases for V and 0 bases for J; bases not matched to a gene: 8. The CDR3 totals 18 residues. The germline V gene has CDR1 LGHNA and CDR2 YNFKEQ. The CDR3 nucleotides read TGTGCCAGCAGCCAAGAAGTAGCGGGGGCTGAGTACCAAGAGACCCAGTACTTC. Translated: CASSQEVAGAEYQETQYF.

The chain links TRBV24-1 to TRBJ2-7; the D gene could be TRBD1 or TRBD2 (5 bases each). CDR1 and CDR2 (germline): KGHDR, SFDVKD. Trimming left V 9 bases short and J 6 bases short, with 14 bases between. This CDR3 has 12 residues. The DNA for the CDR3 is TGTGCCACCTCCCGGGGCAGTTCCGAGCAGTACTTC. This encodes CATSRGSSEQYF.

This clonotype was seen only a few times. The V and J genes are TRBV18 and TRBJ2-5; weak D call: TRBD1 (5 bases). The V gene lost 0 bases and the J gene lost 7 bases, with 9 bases spanning the gap. Germline lookup yields CDR1 KGHSH and CDR2 LQKENI. CDR3 length equals 13 residues. The CDR3, as DNA: TGTGCCAGCTCACCACCAGAGCAGGGGACCCAGTACTTC. Residues: CASSPPEQGTQYF.

This clonotype appeared many times. The chain recombines TRBV10-3 with TRBJ2-2, with 10 bases aligning to TRBD2. This CDR3 region has 13 residues. The V segment lost 7 bases and the J segment 6 bases; nucleotides outside the gene matches: 2. Germline CDR1 ENHRY, CDR2 SYGVKD. The CDR3 nucleotides read TGTGCCATCACCGGGACTAGCGCCGGGGAGCTGTTTTTT. As protein: CAITGTSAGELFF.

This sequence joins TRBV7-2 and TRBJ2-2; D unclear. CDR3 length: 16 residues. V was pared by 5 bases and J by 2 bases, with 15 bases between. Germline assignment: CDR1 SGHTA and CDR2 FQGNSA. CDR3 sequence: CASSPRPTANTGELFF. The CDR3 region has the DNA TGTGCCAGCAGCCCCCGGCCAACTGCTAACACCGGGGAGCTGTTTTTT.

V and J are TRBV29-1 and TRBJ2-1, with D possibly matching TRBD1 (7 bases). V lost 4 bases and J 6 bases, leaving 13 bases between the germline ends. Germline CDR1 is SQVTM and CDR2 is ANQGSEA. The CDR3 is 13 amino acids. The CDR3 here is CSVAPGGGNEQFF. The CDR3 DNA reads as TGCAGCGTTGCTCCAGGGGGAGGCAATGAGCAGTTCTTC.

This clonotype was picked up a small number of times. This chain links TRBV4-1 with TRBJ1-5, with 8 bases matching TRBD1. V lost 4 bases and J lost 0; bases outside the gene matches: 8. CDR3 length: 17 amino acids. CDR1 and CDR2 from the germline V gene are MGHRA and YSYEKL. The DNA of the CDR3 is TGCGCCAGCAGCCCTCTCACAGGGGGTCATAGCAATCAGCCCCAGCATTTT. Protein: CASSPLTGGHSNQPQHF.

In this sample, this clonotype turned up many times. The gene calls are TRBV5-1 and TRBJ2-1; D might be TRBD2 (6 bases). CDR3 length: 14 residues. The V end was cut by 7 bases, the J end by 4 bases, with 15 bases between. Germline V lookup: CDR1 SGHRS, CDR2 YFSETQ. The CDR3 protein is CASGLIGSYNEQFF. The CDR3 DNA reads as TGCGCCAGCGGCCTTATCGGGAGTTACAATGAGCAGTTCTTC.

The DNA of the CDR3 is TGCGCCAGCAGCCATCAGCTGCCCAAGGCTAGCGGGACCCAAGAGACCCAGTACTTC. This encodes CASSHQLPKASGTQETQYF. This rearrangement joins TRBV4-1 to TRBJ2-5, with 9 positions matching TRBD2. After removal of 3 bases from V and 1 base from J, the junction contained 15 bases not matched to a gene. The CDR3 runs 19 residues. Germline CDR1 MGHRA, CDR2 YSYEKL.

The table lists this clonotype with many counts. The rearrangement links TRBV7-9 to TRBJ2-3, with D hard to call. The V end lost 1 base, the J end lost 2 bases, and 13 bases lay between the germline ends. Germline CDR1 and CDR2: SEHNR and FQNEAQ (reference sequence). CDR3 size: 16 residues. As DNA, the CDR3 is TGTGCCAGCAGCTTAGGTTCACGGGCAGACACAGATACGCAGTATTTT. Translation: CASSLGSRADTDTQYF.

This clonotype was detected only a few times. The gene calls are TRBV4-2 and TRBJ2-5; 9 nucleotides match TRBD2. The V and J ends lost 4 bases and 3 bases, in that order; junction bases with no gene match: 12. Looked up from germline, CDR1 is LGHNA and CDR2 is YNFKEQ. The CDR3 runs 17 residues. The chain's CDR3 is CASSPGSRIAGEETQYF. CDR3 coding DNA: TGTGCCAGCAGCCCAGGGAGTAGGATAGCGGGAGAAGAGACCCAGTACTTC.

This clonotype has just a few counts. CDR3 in amino acids: CASSRSRENTEAFF. For the CDR3, the DNA is TGTGCCAGCAGTCGATCCCGGGAGAACACTGAAGCTTTCTTT. This sequence joins TRBV6-1 and TRBJ1-1; D remains ambiguous. Germline V gene data show CDR1 as MNHNS and CDR2 as SASEGT. The CDR3 covers 14 residues. The germline V and J ends were trimmed by 5 bases and 1 base, with 11 bases remaining between them.

The chain joins TRBV2 to TRBJ1-5; unclear D gene. The germline V gene has CDR1 SNHLY and CDR2 FYNNEI. The CDR3 is 15 amino acids. Trimming took off 3 bases at V and 3 bases at J, with 12 bases between the two ends. CDR3 loop: CASSDGRAFNQPQHF. DNA of the CDR3: TGTGCCAGCAGTGACGGACGGGCCTTCAATCAGCCCCAGCATTTT.

The V and J genes are TRBV7-9 and TRBJ2-1, with 10 bases matching TRBD2. Germline CDR1 and CDR2: SEHNR and FQNEAQ (reference sequence). This CDR3 spans 17 amino acids. The J segment lost 3 bases and the V segment lost 1 base, leaving 6 bases of the junction unmatched. CDR3 in amino acids: CASSLGALAGDYNEQFF. CDR3 DNA sequence: TGTGCCAGCAGCTTAGGGGCCCTAGCGGGGGACTACAATGAGCAGTTCTTC.

The genes are TRBV6-5 and TRBJ2-1; the D gene is possibly TRBD1 (5 bases). This CDR3 has 15 amino acids. Per germline, CDR1 MNHEY and CDR2 SVGAGI. Trimming pared 2 bases from V and 3 bases from J, leaving 11 bases between. The CDR3 spells CASSYDSSSYNEQFF. As DNA, the CDR3 is TGTGCCAGCAGTTACGACAGTTCTAGCTACAATGAGCAGTTCTTC.

This clonotype was picked up many times. V gene TRBV27 combines with J gene TRBJ2-7, with 7 positions matching TRBD2. The CDR3 runs 13 residues. The germline V gene has CDR1 MNHEY and CDR2 SMNVEV (reference sequence). CDR3 DNA sequence: TGTTCGGCGGGAGTTAACCCCTACTACGAGCAGTACTTC. Protein sequence: CSAGVNPYYEQYF.

This clonotype has only a few counts. The chain combines TRBV6-5 with TRBJ2-7; a possible D gene is TRBD2 (5 bases). This CDR3 has 11 residues. V gave up 5 bases and J gave up 6 bases, with 8 bases separating them. Germline CDR1 is MNHEY and CDR2 is SVGAGI. The CDR3 protein is CASSTRAEQYF. The CDR3 DNA follows: TGTGCCAGCAGTACTAGGGCCGAGCAGTACTTC.